A single sample gave rise to the 18 T cell receptor beta chains below, sequenced in a study of T-cell memory formation after mild COVID-19. TCRdb called the 5' RACE reads again in MiXCR, with one record for every CDR3 protein. The data hold about 560,000 distinct CDR3 sequences, with 15% to 20% observed a single time. Sample: PBMCs or a T cell subset sorted from them (not recorded which). These receptors were collected from an adult woman who had mild COVID-19 (a few samples of this study predate the infection). Cell type and time point are not known.

The chain carries TRBV21-1 and TRBJ2-1. TRBV21-1 has pseudogene status. This CDR3 contains 15 residues. The CDR3 nucleotides read TGTGCCAGCAGCAAAAGTGGCGTGTCGGACAATGAGCAGTTCTTC. This gives the protein CASSKSGVSDNEQFF.

This clonotype has only a few counts. This sequence joins TRBV4-1 and TRBJ1-5, with D unclear. V lost 0 bases to trimming and J lost 2 bases, with 11 bases between them. Germline loops: CDR1 MGHRA, CDR2 YSYEKL. This CDR3 contains 16 residues. DNA for the CDR3: TGCGCCAGCAGCCAAGAAACGATGGTTGGCAATCAGCCCCAGCATTTT. This translates into CASSQETMVGNQPQHF.

The V gene is TRBV28, the J gene TRBJ1-3; D gene ambiguous. The V end lost 3 bases, the J end lost 0 bases, and 9 bases lay between the germline ends. The germline V gene has CDR1 MDHEN and CDR2 SYDVKM. The CDR3 totals 15 residues. The CDR3 is CASSFLKVSGNTIYF. As DNA, the CDR3 is TGTGCCAGCAGTTTTCTTAAAGTCTCTGGAAACACCATATATTTT.

This sequence joins TRBV19 and TRBJ1-3; the D gene is possibly TRBD1 (6 bases). The germline V gene encodes CDR1 LNHDA and CDR2 SQIVND (reference sequence). This CDR3 spans 15 amino acids. V was cut by 4 bases and J by 5 bases, with 15 bases left in between. As DNA, the CDR3 is TGTGCCAGTAGTACGATGGACAGTGCCAGAAACACCATATATTTT. This codes for CASSTMDSARNTIYF.

The rearrangement links TRBV5-1 to TRBJ2-1; 9 bases fit TRBD2. With 2 bases clipped from V and 7 bases from J, the junction kept 7 bases outside the gene matches. Germline V gene data show CDR1 as SGHRS and CDR2 as YFSETQ. The CDR3 sequence is 15 residues long. The CDR3, as DNA: TGCGCCAGCAGCTTCGGCGGGGGGGCTAAGAATGAGCAGTTCTTC. Translating it yields CASSFGGGAKNEQFF.

The chain couples TRBV2 to TRBJ1-1, with D possibly being TRBD1 (6 bases). Trimming shortened V by 4 bases and J by 10 bases, and 16 bases separated the two germline ends. The CDR3 is 13 amino acids. CDR1 is SNHLY, CDR2 FYNNEI, per germline. CDR3 loop: CASSGGHPFGAFF. As DNA, the CDR3 is TGTGCCAGCAGTGGGGGACACCCCTTCGGAGCTTTCTTT.

In its sample, this clonotype was seen a few times. Sequence at one end of the junction differs from germline and may be a read error. The V gene is TRBV3-1, the J gene TRBJ2-7; possible D gene TRBD2, 5 bases. This CDR3 is built from 13 residues. Germline lookup yields CDR1 LGHDT and CDR2 YNNKEL (reference sequence). For the CDR3, the DNA is TGTGTCAGCAGCCACCACGGACTCTACGAGCAGTACTTC. It yields the protein CVSSHHGLYEQYF.

J is TRBJ2-3 and V is TRBV5-1, with D perhaps matching TRBD2 (6 bases). The V end lost 0 bases, the J end lost 5 bases, and 13 bases lay between the germline ends. Germline V CDR1 and CDR2: SGHRS, YFSETQ. The CDR3 loop spans 15 amino acids. The CDR3 reads CASSLAEGGVDTQYF. CDR3 DNA sequence: TGCGCCAGCAGCTTGGCCGAGGGAGGTGTAGATACGCAGTATTTT.

This clonotype was recorded a few times. The genes are TRBV5-6 and TRBJ2-7; D gene ambiguous. Germline-derived CDR1 and CDR2 are SGHDT and YYEEEE. The V and J ends lost 1 base and 3 bases respectively, with 8 bases between them. The CDR3 has 13 residues. CDR3 sequence reads: CASSLSIFYEQYF. CDR3 bases: TGTGCCAGCAGCTTGAGTATCTTCTACGAGCAGTACTTC. Filled out from reference TRBV5-6 and TRBJ2-7, the complete variable domain reads DAGVTQSPTHLIKTRGQQVTLRCSPKSGHDTVSWYQQALGQGPQFIFQYYEEEERQRGNFPDRFSGHQFPNYSSELNVNALLLGDSALYLCASSLSIFYEQYFGPGTRLTVT.

The chain carries TRBV11-3 and TRBJ2-3; 10 nucleotides align to TRBD2. Losses at the gene ends were 1 base for V and 1 base for J; bases not matched to a gene: 5. From germline, CDR1 is SGHNT and CDR2 YENEEA. This CDR3 has 17 amino acids. This CDR3 is CASSLGIGLAGTDTQYF. In nucleotides, the CDR3 is TGTGCCAGCAGCTTAGGAATCGGACTAGCGGGCACAGATACGCAGTATTTT.

This chain's CDR3 is CASSPLQNARALHF. DNA of the CDR3: TGTGCCAGCAGCCCCCTTCAGAACGCTCGGGCCCTCCACTTT. This chain uses TRBV3-1 with TRBJ1-6; D is undetermined. Deletions cut 4 bases from V and 14 bases from J, with 18 bases between. This CDR3 is built from 14 residues. CDR1 and CDR2 from the germline V gene are LGHDT and YNNKEL (reference sequence).

The rearrangement uses TRBV9 and TRBJ1-1, with TRBD1 identical over 9 bases. The germline V gene has CDR1 SGDLS and CDR2 YYNGEE. J gave up 5 bases and V 0 bases, and 5 bases lay outside the gene matches. CDR3 length: 15 residues. CDR3 sequence (DNA): TGTGCCAGCAGCGTAGGTACAGGGGGCTTTACTGAAGCTTTCTTT. Protein product: CASSVGTGGFTEAFF.

This clonotype was observed a handful of times. This sequence joins TRBV25-1 and TRBJ2-5; no clear D. V was shortened by 8 bases and J by 5 bases, with 9 bases between the two germline ends. Germline-derived CDR1 and CDR2 are MGHDK and SYGVNS. The length of the CDR3 is 11 residues. The CDR3 bases are TGTGCCAGCGGGAACCTTGAGACCCAGTACTTC. This codes for CASGNLETQYF. The full variable domain, rest sourced from reference TRBV25-1 and TRBJ2-5, is EADIYQTPRYLVIGTGKKITLECSQTMGHDKMYWYQQDPGMELHLIHYSYGVNSTEKGDLSSESTVSRIRTEHFPLTLESARPSHTSQYLCASGNLETQYFGPGTRLLVL.

The chain joins TRBV15 to TRBJ2-2; D not resolved. Trimming took off 0 bases at V and 2 bases at J, with 7 bases between the two ends. The CDR3 spans 15 residues. CDR1 LNHNV and CDR2 YYDKDF come from the germline V gene (reference sequence). CDR3 sequence (DNA): TGTGCCACCAGCAGAGATCCCCGAAACACCGGGGAGCTGTTTTTT. Protein product: CATSRDPRNTGELFF.

The chain recombines TRBV9 with TRBJ2-7; D gene uncertain. The germline V and J ends were trimmed by 2 bases and 0 bases, with 9 bases remaining between them. The V gene's germline CDR1 is SGDLS and CDR2 YYNGEE. CDR3 length: 14 amino acids. The CDR3 spells CASSVDLSSYEQYF. The CDR3 DNA reads as TGTGCCAGCAGCGTGGACCTCAGCTCCTACGAGCAGTACTTC.

V and J are TRBV5-6 and TRBJ1-1; D ambiguous. Germline V gene data show CDR1 as SGHDT and CDR2 as YYEEEE. V gave up 6 bases and J gave up 10 bases, with 25 bases separating them. The CDR3 has 15 residues. CDR3 protein: CASIPSAAADVRAFF. The CDR3 DNA reads TGTGCCAGCATTCCATCAGCCGCGGCGGACGTTCGAGCTTTCTTT.

This clonotype was detected a few times. The rearrangement links TRBV15 to TRBJ1-6, with D perhaps TRBD1 (5 bases). The V end was cut by 6 bases, the J end by 7 bases, with 16 bases between. CDR3 size: 15 residues. Germline V CDR1 and CDR2: LNHNV, YYDKDF (reference sequence). The CDR3 here is CATSVGGKGNSPLHF. The CDR3 DNA reads TGTGCCACCAGTGTCGGGGGGAAGGGGAATTCACCCCTCCACTTT.

This clonotype has more than one count but fewer than ten. This chain uses TRBV7-2 with TRBJ2-4; D uncertain. This CDR3 region has 16 residues. Deletions cut 1 base from V and 6 bases from J, with 16 bases between. Germline CDR1 reads SGHTA; CDR2 reads FQGNSA. This chain's CDR3 is CASSLVLSLDINIQYF. DNA for the CDR3: TGTGCCAGCAGCTTAGTTCTCTCCTTGGATATAAACATTCAGTACTTC.